This T cell receptor (beta chain) was captured in a study of CD8+CD57+ T cells in acquired aplastic anemia. This clonotype was counted ten times or more. Patients selected for sequencing had displayed CD8+CD57+ cell expansion by flow cytometry. The template for TCR beta VDJ and CDR3 sequence profiling was genomic DNA. TCRdb called the reads again in MiXCR, with one record for every CDR3 protein. The repertoire holds some 180,000 distinct CDR3 sequences, with 63% as singletons. CDR1 and CDR2 from the germline V gene are DFQATT and SNEGSKA (reference sequence). Germline trimming cut 5 bases from V and 4 bases from J; bases unmatched to any gene: 7. The CDR3 totals 14 residues.

Input material: sorted CD4+, CD8+, or CD8+CD57+ T cells (not recorded which) from PBMCs. This rearrangement joins TRBV20-1 to TRBJ2-1; 8 bases map to TRBD2. The TCR originated in a human donor with aplastic anemia. The CDR3 DNA sequence: TGCAGTGCTCCCGGCGGCGGGGGGTACAATGAGCAGTTCTTC. This translates into CSAPGGGGYNEQFF.